Presented here are 23 T cell receptor beta chains from one specimen sequenced in a study of blood T cell repertoires in COVID-19. Method: immunoSEQ multiplex PCR; TCRdb's copy keeps in-frame clones and lacks some. The sample holds some 160,000 clones, approximately 90% seen once. The sample comprised peripheral blood. The receptors were sampled from a man younger than 35 with COVID-19, enrolled during active disease.

V is TRBV24-1 and J is TRBJ2-1, with 8 bases identical to TRBD2. CDR1 and CDR2 from the germline V gene are KGHDR and SFDVKD. V trimming: 6 bases; J trimming: 0 bases; junction bases outside the gene matches: 9. The CDR3 sequence is 17 residues long. CDR3 nucleotide sequence: TGTGCCACCAGTACCCCTACTAGCGGTGGCTCCTACAATGAGCAGTTCTTC. Amino acids: CATSTPTSGGSYNEQFF.

The CDR3 coding sequence is TGTGCCAGCAGCTTATGGGACAGGGGGAGTCAGCCCCAGCATTTT. As protein: CASSLWDRGSQPQHF. V is TRBV7-2 and J is TRBJ1-5, with 11 positions matching TRBD1. CDR1 SGHTA and CDR2 FQGNSA come from the germline V gene. This CDR3 has 15 residues. Germline trimming cut 2 bases from V and 6 bases from J; bases unmatched to any gene: 3.

The J gene is TRBJ1-3, the V gene TRBV5-6; 10 bases are a match to TRBD1. The CDR3 contains 15 residues. Trimming cost V 4 bases and J 4 bases; bases outside gene matches: 5. Looked up from germline, CDR1 is SGHDT and CDR2 is YYEEEE. CDR3: CASSRQGAGGNTIYF. CDR3 DNA sequence: TGTGCCAGCAGCCGACAGGGGGCAGGAGGAAACACCATATATTTT.

CDR3 loop: CASSDPDNPGELFF. Written as DNA, the CDR3 is TGTGCCAGCAGTGACCCCGACAACCCCGGGGAGCTGTTTTTT. The chain combines TRBV28 with TRBJ2-2; D not resolved. Germline V gene lookup returns CDR1 MDHEN and CDR2 SYDVKM. CDR3 length: 14 amino acids. V was cut by 5 bases and J by 6 bases, with 13 bases left in between.

J is TRBJ2-7 and V is TRBV4-1; 10 bases are a match to TRBD1. Germline V gene data show CDR1 as MGHRA and CDR2 as YSYEKL. Trimming removed 1 base from V and 2 bases from J; junction bases left unmatched: 11. The CDR3 has 18 residues. CDR3 amino acids: CASSQGGTGAYGAYEQYF. The CDR3 nucleotides are TGCGCCAGCAGCCAAGGGGGGACAGGGGCCTACGGGGCCTACGAGCAGTACTTC.

J is TRBJ1-3 and V is TRBV2; D is unclear. Germline CDR1 SNHLY, CDR2 FYNNEI. The germline V and J ends were trimmed by 10 bases and 10 bases, with 20 bases remaining between them. The CDR3 runs 13 residues. The CDR3 region is CATSGSQLGTIYF. The CDR3 bases are TGTGCCACTTCCGGGTCCCAACTTGGGACCATATATTTT.

CDR3 sequence (DNA): TGCAGCGCCCGGGACAGGGCCTCCTACGAGCAGTACTTC. Translated: CSARDRASYEQYF. V gene TRBV29-1 combines with J gene TRBJ2-7; TRBD1 matches 9 bases. The CDR3 is made up of 13 amino acids. CDR1 is SQVTM, CDR2 ANQGSEA, per germline. V lost 7 bases to trimming and J lost 0 bases; unmatched junction nucleotides: 4.

The chain combines TRBV28 with TRBJ2-7; TRBD1 aligns across 7 bases. Losses at the gene ends were 6 bases for V and 3 bases for J; bases not matched to a gene: 11. The germline gives CDR1 MDHEN, CDR2 SYDVKM. This CDR3 comprises 15 residues. CDR3 in DNA: TGTGCCAGCAGCGAACCCGGGCAGGGGGACTACGAGCAGTACTTC. Translated, it gives CASSEPGQGDYEQYF.

The gene calls are TRBV28 and TRBJ2-3; 13 bases agree with TRBD2. Trimming at V came to 4 bases and at J to 1 base, leaving 5 bases not matched to a gene. CDR1 is MDHEN, CDR2 SYDVKM, per germline. The CDR3 is 17 amino acids. The CDR3 DNA follows: TGTGCCAGCAGTTCCGGACTAGCGGGAGCAGGCACAGATACGCAGTATTTT. This translates into CASSSGLAGAGTDTQYF.

The chain has TRBV16 and TRBJ2-2; TRBD2 might be the D (5 bases). Germline CDR1 KGHSY, CDR2 FQNENV. This CDR3 region has 15 residues. Trimming shortened V by 4 bases and J by 4 bases, and 13 bases separated the two germline ends. CDR3 loop: CASSPPRGLTGELFF. DNA for the CDR3: TGTGCCAGCAGCCCCCCCAGAGGGCTCACCGGGGAGCTGTTTTTT.

The chain links TRBV7-3 to TRBJ2-1; tentative D call: TRBD2 (5 bases). The CDR3 is made up of 15 amino acids. The V end was cut by 2 bases, the J end by 6 bases, with 14 bases between. Germline CDR1 is SGHTA and CDR2 is FQGTGA. Here the CDR3 DNA reads TGTGCCAGCAGCTTAGGTGGCGGGCGATCCAATGAGCAGTTCTTC. Encoded protein: CASSLGGGRSNEQFF.

J is TRBJ2-1 and V is TRBV24-1; 8 nucleotides agree with TRBD1. Trimming removed 8 bases from V and 10 bases from J; junction bases left unmatched: 12. CDR1 and CDR2 from the germline V gene are KGHDR and SFDVKD. The CDR3 has 14 amino acids. CDR3 region: CATKKGDRPREQFF. Here the CDR3 DNA reads TGTGCCACCAAAAAGGGGGACAGGCCTAGGGAGCAGTTCTTC.

The rearrangement links TRBV19 to TRBJ2-7; D possibly corresponds to TRBD1 (5 bases). Trimming removed 6 bases from V and 2 bases from J, with 11 bases in between. The CDR3 has 13 residues. Germline values: CDR1 LNHDA, CDR2 SQIVND (reference sequence). CDR3 sequence: CASRDTGTYEQYF. CDR3 sequence (DNA): TGTGCCAGTAGGGACACAGGAACCTACGAGCAGTACTTC. Together with reference TRBV19 and TRBJ2-7, the CDR3 gives the full variable domain: DGGITQSPKYLFRKEGQNVTLSCEQNLNHDAMYWYRQDPGQGLRLIYYSQIVNDFQKGDIAEGYSVSREKKESFPLTVTSAQKNPTAFYLCASRDTGTYEQYFGPGTRLTVT.

V and J are TRBV24-1 and TRBJ2-3; 12 bases match TRBD2. Germline CDR1 is KGHDR and CDR2 is SFDVKD. CDR3 length: 15 residues. J was trimmed by 5 bases and V by 4 bases; bases with no gene match: 3. The CDR3 DNA reads TGTGCCACCAGTGAGACTAGCGGGAGAAGAGATACGCAGTATTTT. Its protein product is CATSETSGRRDTQYF.

The CDR3: CASSYGRERQYF. DNA of the CDR3: TGTGCCAGCAGTTACGGTCGGGAGCGACAGTACTTC. This rearrangement joins TRBV6-2 or TRBV6-3 to TRBJ2-7; D possibly corresponds to TRBD2 (6 bases). There are 12 residues in the CDR3. Trimming took off 2 bases at V and 10 bases at J, with 12 bases between the two ends. CDR1 and CDR2 from the germline V gene are MNHEY and SVGEGT.

The J gene is TRBJ2-2, the V gene TRBV14; weak D call: TRBD1 (5 bases). With 1 base removed from V and 6 bases from J, the gap between germline ends came to 18 bases. CDR1 and CDR2 (germline): SGHDN, FVKESK. The CDR3 totals 17 residues. The CDR3: CASSQGRSAGWAGELFF. The CDR3 DNA is TGTGCCAGCAGCCAAGGAAGGTCGGCAGGGTGGGCCGGGGAGCTGTTTTTT.

The chain couples TRBV11-2 to TRBJ1-3; D is undetermined. CDR3 length: 15 amino acids. V shed 2 bases and J shed 0 bases, with 8 bases lying between them. Germline CDR1 SGHAT, CDR2 FQNNGV. Here the CDR3 reads CASSLWQISGNTIYF. CDR3 sequence (DNA): TGTGCCAGCAGCTTATGGCAGATCTCTGGAAACACCATATATTTT. Based on the CDR3 plus reference TRBV11-2 and TRBJ1-3, the full variable domain is EAGVAQSPRYKIIEKRQSVAFWCNPISGHATLYWYQQILGQGPKLLIQFQNNGVVDDSQLPKDRFSAERLKGVDSTLKIQPAKLEDSAVYLCASSLWQISGNTIYFGEGSWLTVV.

The CDR3: CASSRIILYSAKETQYF. The CDR3 nucleotides are TGTGCCAGCAGCCGCATTATTCTGTACTCCGCCAAAGAGACCCAGTACTTC. The chain recombines TRBV5-6 with TRBJ2-5; D is unresolved. Germline values: CDR1 SGHDT, CDR2 YYEEEE. The CDR3 sequence is 17 residues long. Trimming took off 4 bases at V and 3 bases at J, with 22 bases between the two ends.

In the case of this clone: At one end, the junction sequence differs from germline, possibly due to a read error. This chain connects TRBV3-1 (or the pseudogene TRBV3-2) to TRBJ1-4; D unresolved. The germline gives CDR1 LGHDT, CDR2 YNNKEL (reference sequence). This CDR3 contains 14 residues. This CDR3 is CASSQDEPNEKLLF. CDR3 DNA: TGTGCCAGCAGCCAAGATGAACCTAATGAAAAACTGCTTTTT.

The chain combines TRBV11-2 with TRBJ1-1, with D possibly being TRBD1 (5 bases). Germline CDR1 reads SGHAT; CDR2 reads FQNNGV. This CDR3 contains 16 residues. The germline V and J ends were trimmed by 5 bases and 0 bases, with 16 bases remaining between them. The CDR3 here is CASSTPRQLLNTEAFF. The CDR3 nucleotides are TGTGCCAGCAGCACTCCCCGACAGCTGCTGAACACTGAAGCTTTCTTT.

The chain couples TRBV24-1 to TRBJ2-1, with D possibly matching TRBD2 (6 bases). Trimming stripped 6 bases from V and 6 bases from J, with 11 bases between. CDR1 and CDR2 (germline): KGHDR, SFDVKD. The CDR3 length is 13 residues. CDR3 nucleotides: TGTGCCACCAGTTTAGCGGAGCCCAATGAGCAGTTCTTC. This codes for CATSLAEPNEQFF.

The chain is built from TRBV4-1 and TRBJ2-7, with D hard to call. The CDR3 runs to 15 residues. Trimming pared 0 bases from V and 0 bases from J, leaving 9 bases between. Germline assignment: CDR1 MGHRA and CDR2 YSYEKL. CDR3 DNA sequence: TGCGCCAGCAGCCAAGACGCGACAAACTCCTACGAGCAGTACTTC. Translating it yields CASSQDATNSYEQYF.

This clone was detected a few times. The chain carries TRBV11-2 and TRBJ2-7; no definite D call. V lost 4 bases to trimming and J lost 5 bases, with 6 bases between them. From germline, CDR1 is SGHAT and CDR2 FQNNGV. This CDR3 has 11 residues. The CDR3 protein is CASSSGDEQYF. The DNA for the CDR3 is TGTGCCAGCAGCTCGGGTGACGAGCAGTACTTC. Complete variable domain (other parts from reference TRBV11-2 and TRBJ2-7): EAGVAQSPRYKIIEKRQSVAFWCNPISGHATLYWYQQILGQGPKLLIQFQNNGVVDDSQLPKDRFSAERLKGVDSTLKIQPAKLEDSAVYLCASSSGDEQYFGPGTRLTVT.